This entry features one TCR beta chain sequence. Its antigen remains unknown. The entirety of the isolated RNA underwent reverse transcription, so expressed TCRB transcripts were sequenced. The average output of naive, central memory and regulatory T cell samples was 3.6 million or so reads. The data were produced by immunoSEQ multiplex PCR, yet TCRdb's version contains in-frame clones alone and is incomplete. The profile covers some 370,000 clones, with about 10% appearing a single time and over 0.45% taken by the ten largest. A single heparinised blood sample, averaging approximately 116 mL, was obtained per donor. This sample was taken from a study of beta chain features in type 1 diabetes. Overall study: Across every sample, 107,917,701 sorted cells were examined in total. Study-wide findings and caveats: Type 1 diabetes patients had VDJ junctions that carried fewer insertions and more deletions. Shorter TCRB CDR3s, moderately but significantly so, marked every one of the four CD4+ subsets in Type 1 diabetes patients.

Trimming cost V 5 bases and J 3 bases; bases outside gene matches: 5. Germline CDR1 is SEHNR and CDR2 is FQNEAQ (reference sequence). This CDR3 contains 15 residues. This receptor was obtained from a man between 25 and 39 years old with type 1 diabetes. The sample consisted of central memory CD4+ T cells from blood. This chain links TRBV7-9 with TRBJ2-5; 11 bases are shared with TRBD2. As DNA, the CDR3 is TGTGCCAGCAGCACACGACTAGCGGGGAAAGAGACCCAGTACTTC. Translating it yields CASSTRLAGKETQYF. Together with reference TRBV7-9 and TRBJ2-5, the CDR3 gives the full variable domain: DTGVSQNPRHKITKRGQNVTFRCDPISEHNRLYWYRQTLGQGPEFLTYFQNEAQLEKSRLLSDRFSAERPKGSFSTLEIQRTEQGDSAMYLCASSTRLAGKETQYFGPGTRLLVL.